This T cell receptor beta chain was retrieved from a study of shared clonotypes between healthy human individuals. The authors split each subset's genomic DNA evenly across several immunoSEQ plates. The data were produced by immunoSEQ multiplex PCR, yet TCRdb's version contains in-frame clones alone and is incomplete. There are some 2,500,000 clones in the sample; about nine tenths occur only once, and roughly 0.34% lies in the top ten. Germline V gives CDR1 LGHNA, CDR2 YSLEER. The ends were cut back, 7 bases at V and 1 base at J, with 13 bases in the middle. The length of the CDR3 is 14 residues. The chain has TRBV4-3 and TRBJ1-1; D call uncertain. The source material was naive CD4+ T cells from PBMCs. The subset here: CD45RA+ positively selected. This TCR derives from a man between 18 and 29 years old in good health. Some clones in this sample may be carry-over from other donors' samples. CDR3 in DNA: TGCGCCAGCACCCCAAGTTCAGGGAACACTGAAGCTTTCTTT. Protein: CASTPSSGNTEAFF.